This is a list of T cell receptor beta chains from one sample in a study of T cells after yellow fever vaccination. MiXCR, applied by TCRdb to the 5' RACE reads, yields one record per CDR3 protein. The repertoire holds about 400,000 distinct CDR3 sequences, approximately 5.7% seen once, with 14% to 15% in the top ten. Specimen: PBMCs, collected 5 days after the yellow fever booster vaccination. The receptors were gathered from a young man who received the YFV17D yellow fever vaccine. CDR3s include the opening cysteine and the closing phenylalanine or tryptophan. A D gene is named only where the DNA matches it firmly. A row's size may be missing; if present it is once, few, many or a size class.

d_gene: .
v_gene: TRBV28
j_gene: TRBJ1-5
abundance: .
CDR3nt: TGTGCCAGCAGTTTGCTCCCCATGACAGTCTATAGCAATCAGCCCCAGCATTTT
CDR3aa: CASSLLPMTVYSNQPQHF

d_gene: .
v_gene: TRBV7-9
j_gene: TRBJ2-3
abundance: many
CDR3nt: TGTGCCAGCAGCTTAGCACTCACAGATACGCAGTATTTT
CDR3aa: CASSLALTDTQYF

d_gene: .
v_gene: TRBV5-1
j_gene: TRBJ2-1
abundance: few
CDR3nt: TGCGCCAGCAGCTTGGCCATGGGCTCCTACAATGAGCAGTTCTTC
CDR3aa: CASSLAMGSYNEQFF

d_gene: .
v_gene: TRBV5-5
j_gene: TRBJ2-3
abundance: few
CDR3nt: TGTGCCAGCAGCTTGGGCGGGGGCTCTTCTCCAGATACGCAGTATTTT
CDR3aa: CASSLGGGSSPDTQYF

d_gene: .
v_gene: TRBV3-1
j_gene: TRBJ1-1
abundance: few
CDR3nt: TGTGCCAGCAGCCACCGGGACACTGAAGCTTTCTTT
CDR3aa: CASSHRDTEAFF

d_gene: TRBD1
v_gene: TRBV5-4
j_gene: TRBJ2-3
abundance: .
CDR3nt: TGTGCCAGCAGCGCGGCCGGACAGGGGGTCGATACGCAGTATTTT
CDR3aa: CASSAAGQGVDTQYF

d_gene: .
v_gene: TRBV5-1
j_gene: TRBJ1-6
abundance: many
CDR3nt: TGCGCCAGCAGCTTTCAACTCGATGGACGGCTAGCAAATTCACCCCTCCACTTT
CDR3aa: CASSFQLDGRLANSPLHF

d_gene: TRBD1
v_gene: TRBV4-1
j_gene: TRBJ1-5
abundance: few
CDR3nt: TGCGCCAGCAGACAGGGGTGGGGTAGCAATCAGCCCCAGCATTTT
CDR3aa: CASRQGWGSNQPQHF

d_gene: .
v_gene: TRBV18
j_gene: TRBJ2-1
abundance: many
CDR3nt: TGTGCCACCAGAAGCGAAACTTCCTACAATGAGCAGTTCTTC
CDR3aa: CATRSETSYNEQFF

d_gene: .
v_gene: TRBV5-1
j_gene: TRBJ2-7
abundance: few
CDR3nt: TGCGCCAGCAGCTTAGGGACTGGAATATACGAGCAGTACTTC
CDR3aa: CASSLGTGIYEQYF

d_gene: .
v_gene: TRBV4-3
j_gene: TRBJ1-1
abundance: .
CDR3nt: TGCGCCAGCAGCCAATGGTCCGGAACTGAAGCTTTCTTT
CDR3aa: CASSQWSGTEAFF

d_gene: .
v_gene: TRBV29-1
j_gene: TRBJ2-7
abundance: many
CDR3nt: TGCAGCGTTGTTTCCGGCCTCTGGGACACGGGTGAGCAGTACTTC
CDR3aa: CSVVSGLWDTGEQYF

d_gene: .
v_gene: TRBV12-3/TRBV12-4
j_gene: TRBJ2-4
abundance: few
CDR3nt: TGTGCCAGCAGCCTGGGGCCTACTAACATTCAGTACTTC
CDR3aa: CASSLGPTNIQYF

d_gene: .
v_gene: TRBV6-2/TRBV6-3
j_gene: TRBJ2-2
abundance: many
CDR3nt: TGTGCCAGCAGTCTGGGGCCGGCCACCGGGGAGCTGTTTTTT
CDR3aa: CASSLGPATGELFF

d_gene: .
v_gene: TRBV12-3/TRBV12-4
j_gene: TRBJ1-1
abundance: .
CDR3nt: TGTGCCAGCAGTCCCCGGGCCCCAGCAGGGACTGAAGCTTTCTTT
CDR3aa: CASSPRAPAGTEAFF

d_gene: .
v_gene: TRBV11-2
j_gene: TRBJ2-1
abundance: few
CDR3nt: TGTGCCAGCACCTTAACGACCGGGACGGGCTTTAATGAGCAGTTCTTC
CDR3aa: CASTLTTGTGFNEQFF

d_gene: .
v_gene: TRBV7-8
j_gene: TRBJ2-5
abundance: few
CDR3nt: TGTGCCAGCAGCTTAGGAGGGATCGCGGAGACCCAGTACTTC
CDR3aa: CASSLGGIAETQYF

d_gene: .
v_gene: TRBV18
j_gene: TRBJ2-2
abundance: .
CDR3nt: TGTGCCAGCTCACCACTCCCCTACACGAACACCGGGGAGCTGTTTTTT
CDR3aa: CASSPLPYTNTGELFF

d_gene: TRBD2
v_gene: TRBV20-1
j_gene: TRBJ2-3
abundance: many
CDR3nt: TGCAGAGCAGGAGCGGGGGTCACAGATACGCAGTATTTT
CDR3aa: CRAGAGVTDTQYF

d_gene: .
v_gene: TRBV29-1
j_gene: TRBJ2-2
abundance: many
CDR3nt: TGCAGCGTTGTTGACATCCGCACCGGGGAGCTGTTTTTT
CDR3aa: CSVVDIRTGELFF

d_gene: .
v_gene: TRBV20-1
j_gene: TRBJ2-7
abundance: many
CDR3nt: TGCAGTGCCAGTAAGACAGGATTCTACGAGCAGTACTTC
CDR3aa: CSASKTGFYEQYF

d_gene: TRBD2
v_gene: TRBV7-9
j_gene: TRBJ2-7
abundance: few
CDR3nt: TGTGCCAGCAGCCGGGGGGACTTCCTATCCTACGAGCAGTACTTC
CDR3aa: CASSRGDFLSYEQYF

d_gene: TRBD1
v_gene: TRBV6-5
j_gene: TRBJ2-2
abundance: few
CDR3nt: TGTGCCAGCAGTTCATTACTCCGGGACAGGGGTTGGACCGGGGAGCTGTTTTTT
CDR3aa: CASSSLLRDRGWTGELFF

d_gene: .
v_gene: TRBV2
j_gene: TRBJ2-7
abundance: .
CDR3nt: TGTGCCAGCAGTGAACAGGGACCGTTCTACGAGCAGTACTTC
CDR3aa: CASSEQGPFYEQYF

d_gene: .
v_gene: TRBV7-9
j_gene: TRBJ2-7
abundance: .
CDR3nt: TGTGCCAGCAGTCGTCCAGGGTTCTACGAGCAGTACTTC
CDR3aa: CASSRPGFYEQYF

d_gene: .
v_gene: TRBV4-2
j_gene: TRBJ2-1
abundance: few
CDR3nt: TGTGCCAGCAGCCAAGAGGACTGGGCAGGGGACAATGAGCAGTTCTTC
CDR3aa: CASSQEDWAGDNEQFF

d_gene: .
v_gene: TRBV7-2
j_gene: TRBJ2-3
abundance: many
CDR3nt: TGTGCCAGCAGCTTAGGGGGCGAGAAGGGTGATACGCAGTATTTT
CDR3aa: CASSLGGEKGDTQYF

d_gene: TRBD1
v_gene: TRBV7-2
j_gene: TRBJ2-1
abundance: few
CDR3nt: TGTGCCAGCAGCTTCTCGGGACAGGGTTACAATGAGCAGTTCTTC
CDR3aa: CASSFSGQGYNEQFF

d_gene: TRBD1
v_gene: TRBV30
j_gene: TRBJ1-5
abundance: .
CDR3nt: TGTGCCTGGAGTGAACAGGGGAAACAGCCCCAGCATTTT
CDR3aa: CAWSEQGKQPQHF

d_gene: TRBD1
v_gene: TRBV14
j_gene: TRBJ1-2
abundance: many
CDR3nt: TGTGCCAGCAGCCAAGGGGGACAGGCCTATGGCTACACCTTC
CDR3aa: CASSQGGQAYGYTF

d_gene: .
v_gene: TRBV6-1
j_gene: TRBJ2-2
abundance: few
CDR3nt: TGTGCCAGCTCCAAGGAACTAGCCCTCAGCACCGGGGAGCTGTTTTTT
CDR3aa: CASSKELALSTGELFF

d_gene: TRBD2
v_gene: TRBV13
j_gene: TRBJ2-1
abundance: .
CDR3nt: TGTGCCAGCAGCTTAGCGGTAGCGGGAAAGAGTTCCTACAATGAGCAGTTCTTC
CDR3aa: CASSLAVAGKSSYNEQFF

d_gene: .
v_gene: TRBV20-1
j_gene: TRBJ2-7
abundance: few
CDR3nt: TGCAGTGCTCGCCGTGAAGGGGCGTACGAGCAGTACTTC
CDR3aa: CSARREGAYEQYF

d_gene: .
v_gene: TRBV6-1
j_gene: TRBJ2-2
abundance: many
CDR3nt: TGTGCCAGCAGTCAATCGGGGCGACTAGAGGTCGGGGAGCTGTTTTTT
CDR3aa: CASSQSGRLEVGELFF

d_gene: .
v_gene: TRBV10-1
j_gene: TRBJ2-5
abundance: many
CDR3nt: TGCGCCAGCAGTGAGTCCGGAGAGACCCAGTACTTC
CDR3aa: CASSESGETQYF